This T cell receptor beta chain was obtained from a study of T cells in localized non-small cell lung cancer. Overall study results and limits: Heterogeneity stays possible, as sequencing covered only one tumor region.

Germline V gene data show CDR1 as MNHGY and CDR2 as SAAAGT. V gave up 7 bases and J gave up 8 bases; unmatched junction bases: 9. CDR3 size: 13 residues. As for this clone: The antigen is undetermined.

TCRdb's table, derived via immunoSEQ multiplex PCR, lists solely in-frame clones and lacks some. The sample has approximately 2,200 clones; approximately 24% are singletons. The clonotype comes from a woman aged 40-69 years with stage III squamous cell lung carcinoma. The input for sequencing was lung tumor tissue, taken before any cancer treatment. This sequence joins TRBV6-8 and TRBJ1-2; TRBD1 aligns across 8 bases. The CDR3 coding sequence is TGTGCCAGCAACCTTGGACAGGGACCAGGCTACACCTTC. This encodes CASNLGQGPGYTF.